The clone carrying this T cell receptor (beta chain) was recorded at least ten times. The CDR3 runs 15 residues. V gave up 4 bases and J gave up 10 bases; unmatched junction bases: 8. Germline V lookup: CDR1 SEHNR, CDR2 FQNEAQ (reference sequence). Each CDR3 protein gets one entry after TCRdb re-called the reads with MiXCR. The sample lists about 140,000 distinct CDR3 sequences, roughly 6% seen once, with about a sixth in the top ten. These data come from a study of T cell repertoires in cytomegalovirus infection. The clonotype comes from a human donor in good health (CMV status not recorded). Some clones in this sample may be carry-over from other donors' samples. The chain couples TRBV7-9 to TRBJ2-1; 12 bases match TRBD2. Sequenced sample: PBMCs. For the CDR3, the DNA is TGTGCCAGCAGCTACCGACTAGCGGGGGCGGGAGAGCAGTTCTTC. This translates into CASSYRLAGAGEQFF.